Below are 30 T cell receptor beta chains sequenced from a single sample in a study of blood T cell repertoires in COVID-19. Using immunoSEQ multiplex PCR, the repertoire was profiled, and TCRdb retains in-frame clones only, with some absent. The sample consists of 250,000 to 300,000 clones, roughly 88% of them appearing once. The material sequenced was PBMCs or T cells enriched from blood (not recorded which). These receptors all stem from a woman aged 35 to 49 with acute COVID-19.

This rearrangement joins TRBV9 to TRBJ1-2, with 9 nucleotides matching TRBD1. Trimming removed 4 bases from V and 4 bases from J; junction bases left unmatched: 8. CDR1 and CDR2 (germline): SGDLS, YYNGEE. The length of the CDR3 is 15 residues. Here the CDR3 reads CASSSQTGGAYGYTF. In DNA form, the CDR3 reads TGTGCCAGCAGCTCCCAGACAGGGGGTGCCTATGGCTACACCTTC. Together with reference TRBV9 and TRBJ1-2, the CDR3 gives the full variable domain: DSGVTQTPKHLITATGQRVTLRCSPRSGDLSVYWYQQSLDQGLQFLIQYYNGEERAKGNILERFSAQQFPDLHSELNLSSLELGDSALYFCASSSQTGGAYGYTFGSGTRLTVV.

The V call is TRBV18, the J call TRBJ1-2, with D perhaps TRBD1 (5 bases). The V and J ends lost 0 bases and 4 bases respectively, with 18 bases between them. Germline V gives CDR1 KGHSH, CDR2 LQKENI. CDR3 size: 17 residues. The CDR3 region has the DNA TGTGCCAGCTCACCACCGAAGGGCAGGGATGGTTTCTATGGCTACACCTTC. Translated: CASSPPKGRDGFYGYTF.

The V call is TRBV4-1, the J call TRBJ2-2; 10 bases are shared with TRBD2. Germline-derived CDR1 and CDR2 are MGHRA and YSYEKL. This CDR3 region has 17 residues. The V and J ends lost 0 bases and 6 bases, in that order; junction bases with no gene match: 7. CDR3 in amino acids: CASSQDGSGGASGELFF. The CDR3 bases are TGCGCCAGCAGCCAAGATGGGAGCGGGGGGGCCTCCGGGGAGCTGTTTTTT.

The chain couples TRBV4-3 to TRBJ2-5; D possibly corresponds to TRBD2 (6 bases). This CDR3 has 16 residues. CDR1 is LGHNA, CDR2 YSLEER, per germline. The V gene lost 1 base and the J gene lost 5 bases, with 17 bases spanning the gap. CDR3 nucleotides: TGCGCCAGCAGCCAAGGGCCAGCGGAGGGAAGGGAGACCCAGTACTTC. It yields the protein CASSQGPAEGRETQYF.

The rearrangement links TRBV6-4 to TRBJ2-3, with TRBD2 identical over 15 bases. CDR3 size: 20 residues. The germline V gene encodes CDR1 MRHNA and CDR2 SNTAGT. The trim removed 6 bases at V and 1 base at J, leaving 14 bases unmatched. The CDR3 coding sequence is TGTGCCAGCAGCAGACTTTCCGGGACTAGCGGGAGGCGGGGCACAGATACGCAGTATTTT. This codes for CASSRLSGTSGRRGTDTQYF.

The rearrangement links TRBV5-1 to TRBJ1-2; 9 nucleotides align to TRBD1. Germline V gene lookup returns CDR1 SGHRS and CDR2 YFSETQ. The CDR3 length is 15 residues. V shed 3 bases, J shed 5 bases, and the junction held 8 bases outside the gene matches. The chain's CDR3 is CASSSAGQGGYGYTF. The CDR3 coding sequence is TGCGCCAGCAGCTCTGCGGGACAGGGTGGGTATGGCTACACCTTC.

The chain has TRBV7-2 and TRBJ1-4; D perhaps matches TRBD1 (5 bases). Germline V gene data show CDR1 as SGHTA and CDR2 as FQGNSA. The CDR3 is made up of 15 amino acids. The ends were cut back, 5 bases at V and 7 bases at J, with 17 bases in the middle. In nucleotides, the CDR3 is TGTGCCAGCAGCGCAGCCGGGACGGGGGGTGAAAAACTGTTTTTT. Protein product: CASSAAGTGGEKLFF.

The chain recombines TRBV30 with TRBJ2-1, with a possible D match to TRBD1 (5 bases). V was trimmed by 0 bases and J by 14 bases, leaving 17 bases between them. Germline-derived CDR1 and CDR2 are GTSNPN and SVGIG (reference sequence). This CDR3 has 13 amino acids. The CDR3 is CAWSVETQGSEFF. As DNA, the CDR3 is TGTGCCTGGAGTGTAGAGACCCAGGGTTCGGAGTTCTTC.

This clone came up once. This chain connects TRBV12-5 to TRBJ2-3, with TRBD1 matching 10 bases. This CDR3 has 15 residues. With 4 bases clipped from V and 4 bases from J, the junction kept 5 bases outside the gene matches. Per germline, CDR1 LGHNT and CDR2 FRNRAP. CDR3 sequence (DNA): TGTGCTAGTGGTTCCGGGACAGGGGAATCAGATACGCAGTATTTT. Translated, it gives CASGSGTGESDTQYF. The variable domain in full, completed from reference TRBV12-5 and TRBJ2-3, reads DARVTQTPRHKVTEMGQEVTMRCQPILGHNTVFWYRQTMMQGLELLAYFRNRAPLDDSGMPKDRFSAEMPDATLATLKIQPSEPRDSAVYFCASGSGTGESDTQYFGPGTRLTVL.

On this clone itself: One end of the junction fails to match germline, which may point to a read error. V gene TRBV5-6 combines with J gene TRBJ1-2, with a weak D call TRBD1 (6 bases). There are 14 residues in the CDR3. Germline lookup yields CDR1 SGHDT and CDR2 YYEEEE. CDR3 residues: CASRLGGGNYGYTF. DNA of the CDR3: TGTGCCAGCCGCTTAGGGGGTGGGAACTATGGCTACACCTTC. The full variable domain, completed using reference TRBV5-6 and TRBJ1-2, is DAGVTQSPTHLIKTRGQQVTLRCSPKSGHDTVSWYQQALGQGPQFIFQYYEEEERQRGNFPDRFSGHQFPNYSSELNVNALLLGDSALYLCASRLGGGNYGYTFGSGTRLTVV.

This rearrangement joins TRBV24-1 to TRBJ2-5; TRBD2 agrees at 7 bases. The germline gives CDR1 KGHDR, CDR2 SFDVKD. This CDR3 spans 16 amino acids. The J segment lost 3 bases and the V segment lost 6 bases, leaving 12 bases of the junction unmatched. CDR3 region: CATSHAGTIEEETQYF. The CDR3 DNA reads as TGTGCCACCAGTCATGCCGGGACTATTGAGGAAGAGACCCAGTACTTC.

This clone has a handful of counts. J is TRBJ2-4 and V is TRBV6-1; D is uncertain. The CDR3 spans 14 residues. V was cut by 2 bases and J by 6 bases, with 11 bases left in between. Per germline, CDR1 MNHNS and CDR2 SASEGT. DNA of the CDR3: TGTGCCAGCAGTGAAACTTTTCCAATAAACATTCAGTACTTC. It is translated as CASSETFPINIQYF.

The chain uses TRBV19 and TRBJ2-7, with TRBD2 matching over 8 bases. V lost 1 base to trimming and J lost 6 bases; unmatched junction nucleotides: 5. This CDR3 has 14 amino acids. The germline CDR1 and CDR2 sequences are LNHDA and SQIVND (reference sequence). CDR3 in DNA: TGTGCCAGTAGTATAGTAGCGGGAAGGACCGAGCAGTACTTC. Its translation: CASSIVAGRTEQYF.

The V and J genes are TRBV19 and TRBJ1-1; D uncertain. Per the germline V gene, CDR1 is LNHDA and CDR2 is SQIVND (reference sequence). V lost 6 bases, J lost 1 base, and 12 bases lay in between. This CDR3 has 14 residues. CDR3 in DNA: TGTGCCAGTAGACTCAGAGGAGGGAACACTGAAGCTTTCTTT. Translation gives CASRLRGGNTEAFF.

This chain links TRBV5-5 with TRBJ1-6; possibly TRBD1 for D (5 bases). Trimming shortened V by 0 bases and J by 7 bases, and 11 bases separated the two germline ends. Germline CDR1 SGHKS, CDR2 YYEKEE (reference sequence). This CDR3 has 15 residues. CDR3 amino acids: CASSLEGLGNSPLHF. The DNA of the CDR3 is TGTGCCAGCAGCTTGGAGGGGCTGGGGAATTCACCCCTCCACTTT.

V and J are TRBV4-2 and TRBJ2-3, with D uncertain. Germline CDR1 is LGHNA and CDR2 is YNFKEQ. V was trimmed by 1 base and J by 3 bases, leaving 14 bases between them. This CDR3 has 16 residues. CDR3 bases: TGTGCCAGCAGCCAAGTATGGCCCGTTGATACAGATACGCAGTATTTT. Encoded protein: CASSQVWPVDTDTQYF.

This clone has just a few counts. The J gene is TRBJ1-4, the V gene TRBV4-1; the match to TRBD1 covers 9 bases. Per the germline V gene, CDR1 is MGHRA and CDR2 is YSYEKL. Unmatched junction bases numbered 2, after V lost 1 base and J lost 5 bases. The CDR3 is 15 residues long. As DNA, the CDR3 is TGCGCCAGCAGCCAAGGGACAGGGGTGAATGAAAAACTGTTTTTT. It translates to CASSQGTGVNEKLFF.

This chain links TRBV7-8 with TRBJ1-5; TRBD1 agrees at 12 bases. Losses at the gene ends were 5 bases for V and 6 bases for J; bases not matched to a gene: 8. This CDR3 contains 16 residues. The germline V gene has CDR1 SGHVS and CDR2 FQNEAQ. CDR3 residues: CASSPGGTGGRQPQHF. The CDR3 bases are TGTGCCAGCAGCCCCGGGGGGACAGGGGGCCGTCAGCCCCAGCATTTT.

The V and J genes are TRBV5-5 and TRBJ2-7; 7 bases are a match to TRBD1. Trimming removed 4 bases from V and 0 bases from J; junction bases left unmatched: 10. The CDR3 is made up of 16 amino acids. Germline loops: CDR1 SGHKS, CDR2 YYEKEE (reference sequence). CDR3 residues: CASSPLGDRTSYEQYF. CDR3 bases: TGTGCCAGCAGCCCGCTTGGGGACAGAACCTCCTACGAGCAGTACTTC. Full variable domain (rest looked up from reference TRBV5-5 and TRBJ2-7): DAGVTQSPTHLIKTRGQQVTLRCSPISGHKSVSWYQQVLGQGPQFIFQYYEKEERGRGNFPDRFSARQFPNYSSELNVNALLLGDSALYLCASSPLGDRTSYEQYFGPGTRLTVT.

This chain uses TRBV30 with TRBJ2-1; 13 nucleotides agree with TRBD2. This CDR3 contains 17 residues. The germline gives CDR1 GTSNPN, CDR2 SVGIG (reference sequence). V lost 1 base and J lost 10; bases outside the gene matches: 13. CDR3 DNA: TGTGCCTGGAGTGCGGGGATCGGACTAGCGGGAGTTGGCGAGCAGTTCTTC. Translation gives CAWSAGIGLAGVGEQFF.

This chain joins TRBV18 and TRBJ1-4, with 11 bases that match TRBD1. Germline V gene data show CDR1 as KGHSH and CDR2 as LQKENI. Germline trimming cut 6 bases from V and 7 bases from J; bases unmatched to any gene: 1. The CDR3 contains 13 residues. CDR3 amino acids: CASSGTGGEKLFF. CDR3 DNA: TGTGCCAGCTCGGGGACAGGGGGTGAAAAACTGTTTTTT.

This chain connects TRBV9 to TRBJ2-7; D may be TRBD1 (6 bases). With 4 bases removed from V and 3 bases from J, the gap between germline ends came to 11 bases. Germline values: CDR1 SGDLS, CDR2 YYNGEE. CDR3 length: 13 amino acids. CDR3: CASSHGRGYEQYF. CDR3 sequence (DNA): TGTGCCAGCAGCCACGGCAGGGGCTACGAGCAGTACTTC.

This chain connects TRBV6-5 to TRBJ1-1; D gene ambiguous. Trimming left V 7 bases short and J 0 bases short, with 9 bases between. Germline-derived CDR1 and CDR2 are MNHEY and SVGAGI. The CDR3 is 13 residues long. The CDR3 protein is CASIGDMNTEAFF. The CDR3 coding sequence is TGTGCCAGCATCGGTGACATGAACACTGAAGCTTTCTTT.

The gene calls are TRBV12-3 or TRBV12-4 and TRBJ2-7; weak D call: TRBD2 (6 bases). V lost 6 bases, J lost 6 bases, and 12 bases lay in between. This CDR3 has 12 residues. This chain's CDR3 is CASSWGVLEQYF. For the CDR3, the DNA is TGTGCCAGCAGCTGGGGGGTTCTCGAGCAGTACTTC.

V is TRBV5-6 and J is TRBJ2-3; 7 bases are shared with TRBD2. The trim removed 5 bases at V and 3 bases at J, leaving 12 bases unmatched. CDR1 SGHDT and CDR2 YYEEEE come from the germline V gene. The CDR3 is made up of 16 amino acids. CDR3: CASRAARDYRTDTQYF. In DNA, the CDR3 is TGTGCCAGCAGAGCAGCCCGGGACTACCGTACAGATACGCAGTATTTT.

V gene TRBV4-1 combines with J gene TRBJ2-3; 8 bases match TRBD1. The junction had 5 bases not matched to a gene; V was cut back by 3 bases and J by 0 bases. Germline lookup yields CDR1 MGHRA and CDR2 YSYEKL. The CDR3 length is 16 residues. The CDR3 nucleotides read TGCGCCAGCAGCCAGATGACAGGGGCAAGCACAGATACGCAGTATTTT. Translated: CASSQMTGASTDTQYF.

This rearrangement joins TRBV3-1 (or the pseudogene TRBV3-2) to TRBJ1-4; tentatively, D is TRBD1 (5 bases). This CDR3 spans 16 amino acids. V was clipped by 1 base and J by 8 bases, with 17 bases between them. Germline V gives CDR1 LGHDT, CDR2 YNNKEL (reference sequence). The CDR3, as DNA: TGTGCCAGCAGCCAAGCAGTTCGCGGGGCGTGGGAAAAACTGTTTTTT. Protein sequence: CASSQAVRGAWEKLFF.

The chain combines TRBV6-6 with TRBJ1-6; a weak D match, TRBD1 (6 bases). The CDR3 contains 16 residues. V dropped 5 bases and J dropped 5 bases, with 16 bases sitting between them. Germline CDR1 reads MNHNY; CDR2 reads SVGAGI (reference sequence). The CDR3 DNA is TGTGCCAGCAGTGCCCGACAGGTGGTGGATAATTCACCCCTCCACTTT. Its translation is CASSARQVVDNSPLHF.

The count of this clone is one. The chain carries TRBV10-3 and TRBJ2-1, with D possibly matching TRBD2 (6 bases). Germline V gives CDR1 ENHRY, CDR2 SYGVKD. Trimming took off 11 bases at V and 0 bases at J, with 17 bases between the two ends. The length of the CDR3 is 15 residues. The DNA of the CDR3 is TGTGCCTCGTGCGGAGTAGCGGACTCCTACAATGAGCAGTTCTTC. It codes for CASCGVADSYNEQFF.

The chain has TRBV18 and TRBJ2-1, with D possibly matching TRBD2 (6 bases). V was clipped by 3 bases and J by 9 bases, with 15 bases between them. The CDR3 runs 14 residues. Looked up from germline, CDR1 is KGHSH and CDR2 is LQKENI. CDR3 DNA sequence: TGTGCCAGCTCACCGCGGGGCGGGGAAGGTGAGCAGTTCTTC. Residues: CASSPRGGEGEQFF.